One sample yielded the 4 T cell receptor beta chains listed below, sequenced in a study of blood T cell repertoires in COVID-19. Measured with immunoSEQ multiplex PCR; TCRdb has only the in-frame clones, and not every one. The data hold around 390,000 clones, with around nine tenths observed a single time. The sequenced material came from PBMCs or T cells enriched from blood (not recorded which). These receptors were obtained from a woman in her forties or fifties who had recovered from COVID-19.

The V call is TRBV10-3, the J call TRBJ2-7, with D tentatively TRBD1 (6 bases). From germline, CDR1 is ENHRY and CDR2 SYGVKD. V lost 7 bases, J lost 3 bases, and 13 bases lay in between. This CDR3 spans 13 amino acids. CDR3 sequence (DNA): TGTGCCATCACTCGAGGACAGTACTACGAGCAGTACTTC. This sequence encodes CAITRGQYYEQYF.

The gene calls are TRBV6-5 and TRBJ1-1; 7 positions match TRBD1. The CDR3 runs 13 residues. Looked up from germline, CDR1 is MNHEY and CDR2 is SVGAGI. V shed 4 bases, J shed 1 base, and the junction held 0 bases outside the gene matches. CDR3 amino acids: CASSWDRNTEAFF. The CDR3 nucleotides are TGTGCCAGCAGTTGGGACAGGAACACTGAAGCTTTCTTT.

This rearrangement joins TRBV28 to TRBJ1-6; perhaps TRBD1 as D (5 bases). The V end lost 10 bases, the J end lost 5 bases, and 24 bases lay between the germline ends. CDR3 length: 17 amino acids. Germline assignment: CDR1 MDHEN and CDR2 SYDVKM. In nucleotides, the CDR3 is TGTGCCACCTCAACCGGGCAGGGTACTTTTCATAATTCACCCCTCCACTTT. Translating it yields CATSTGQGTFHNSPLHF.

The chain couples TRBV9 to TRBJ2-7; a weak D match, TRBD1 (5 bases). Trimming cost V 1 base and J 3 bases, with 14 bases left between them. The length of the CDR3 is 15 residues. CDR1 is SGDLS and CDR2 is YYNGEE in the germline V gene. The CDR3 is CASSVSSGDSYEQYF. For the CDR3, the DNA is TGTGCCAGCAGCGTAAGTTCCGGAGACAGCTACGAGCAGTACTTC.